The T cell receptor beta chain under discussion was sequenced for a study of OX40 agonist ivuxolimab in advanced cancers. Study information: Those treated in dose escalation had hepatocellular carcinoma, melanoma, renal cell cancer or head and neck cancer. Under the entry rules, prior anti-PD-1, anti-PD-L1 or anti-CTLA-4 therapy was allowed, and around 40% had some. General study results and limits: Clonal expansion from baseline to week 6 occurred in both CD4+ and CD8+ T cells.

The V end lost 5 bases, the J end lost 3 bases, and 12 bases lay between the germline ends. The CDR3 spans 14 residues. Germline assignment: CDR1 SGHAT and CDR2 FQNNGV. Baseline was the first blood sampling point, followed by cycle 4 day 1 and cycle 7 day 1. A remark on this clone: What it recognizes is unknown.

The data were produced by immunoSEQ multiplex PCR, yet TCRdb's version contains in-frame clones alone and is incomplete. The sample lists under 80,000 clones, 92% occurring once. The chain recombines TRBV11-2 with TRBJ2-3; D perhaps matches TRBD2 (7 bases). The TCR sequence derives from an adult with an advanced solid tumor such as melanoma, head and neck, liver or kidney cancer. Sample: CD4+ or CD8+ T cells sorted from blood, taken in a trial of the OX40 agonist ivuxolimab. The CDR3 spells CASSPEGGTDTQYF. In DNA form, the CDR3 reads TGTGCCAGCAGCCCAGAGGGGGGGACAGATACGCAGTATTTT. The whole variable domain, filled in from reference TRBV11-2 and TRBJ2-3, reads EAGVAQSPRYKIIEKRQSVAFWCNPISGHATLYWYQQILGQGPKLLIQFQNNGVVDDSQLPKDRFSAERLKGVDSTLKIQPAKLEDSAVYLCASSPEGGTDTQYFGPGTRLTVL.